One and the same sample provided the 18 T cell receptor beta chains below, sequenced in a study of blood T cell repertoires in COVID-19. Measured with immunoSEQ multiplex PCR; TCRdb has only the in-frame clones, and not every one. The data contain 270,000 or so clones, just under 90% of them singletons. The sample comprised PBMCs or T cells enriched from blood (not recorded which). These TCRs come from a woman under 40 with acute COVID-19.

The genes are TRBV3-1 (or the pseudogene TRBV3-2) and TRBJ1-3; 8 bases fit TRBD1. V lost 4 bases to trimming and J lost 6 bases; unmatched junction nucleotides: 11. The V gene's germline CDR1 is LGHDT and CDR2 YNNKEL (reference sequence). The CDR3 sequence is 16 residues long. The CDR3 spells CASSPRTGKIENTIYF. CDR3 DNA sequence: TGTGCCAGCAGCCCGAGGACAGGGAAAATAGAAAACACCATATATTTT.

This clone was counted a single time. This rearrangement joins TRBV28 to TRBJ1-2; unclear D gene. With 7 bases removed from V and 0 bases from J, the gap between germline ends came to 9 bases. Germline V gene lookup returns CDR1 MDHEN and CDR2 SYDVKM. The CDR3 has 13 residues. The CDR3 DNA reads as TGTGCCAGCACCTGGGGAGCTAACTATGGCTACACCTTC. Its protein product is CASTWGANYGYTF.

The V gene is TRBV5-6, the J gene TRBJ2-1; 7 bases fit TRBD1. V shed 4 bases, J shed 3 bases, and the junction held 10 bases outside the gene matches. This CDR3 comprises 16 residues. Germline V gives CDR1 SGHDT, CDR2 YYEEEE. Here the CDR3 DNA reads TGTGCCAGCAGCCAACAACAGGGGCGATACTACAATGAGCAGTTCTTC. It encodes CASSQQQGRYYNEQFF.

This clone was found once. The genes are TRBV7-9 and TRBJ2-7, with TRBD2 identical over 7 bases. The ends lost 5 bases at V and 6 bases at J; junction bases unmatched: 13. The V gene's germline CDR1 is SEHNR and CDR2 FQNEAQ (reference sequence). The CDR3 has 15 residues. The CDR3 is CASSRGLAGDGEQYF. The CDR3, as DNA: TGTGCCAGCAGCAGGGGTTTAGCGGGCGACGGCGAGCAGTACTTC.

The chain employs TRBV25-1 and TRBJ2-4; TRBD2 aligns across 7 bases. Unmatched junction bases numbered 7, after V lost 8 bases and J lost 3 bases. The CDR3 contains 14 residues. Germline assignment: CDR1 MGHDK and CDR2 SYGVNS. The CDR3 spells CASARGDGKNIQYF. In DNA form, the CDR3 reads TGTGCCAGCGCCCGGGGGGATGGCAAAAACATTCAGTACTTC.

The J gene is TRBJ2-7, the V gene TRBV4-2; the match to TRBD1 covers 12 bases. V lost 0 bases and J lost 3; bases outside the gene matches: 6. The CDR3 loop spans 17 amino acids. Germline V gene sequence: CDR1 LGHNA, CDR2 YNFKEQ. CDR3 DNA sequence: TGTGCCAGCAGCCAAGATCGGGGACAGGGGGCGGGCTACGAGCAGTACTTC. This gives the protein CASSQDRGQGAGYEQYF.

This chain uses TRBV5-1 with TRBJ2-7; D is ambiguous. V was trimmed by 4 bases and J by 5 bases, leaving 13 bases between them. CDR3 size: 13 residues. Per germline, CDR1 SGHRS and CDR2 YFSETQ. For the CDR3, the DNA is TGCGCCAGCAGCCCAGGCCTTCTCCACGAGCAGTACTTC. It specifies CASSPGLLHEQYF.

The chain carries TRBV27 and TRBJ2-7; 7 bases line up with TRBD2. CDR3 size: 16 residues. Germline assignment: CDR1 MNHEY and CDR2 SMNVEV (reference sequence). Germline trimming cut 6 bases from V and 2 bases from J; bases unmatched to any gene: 13. In nucleotides, the CDR3 is TGTGCCAGCAGGGCCCTCGGGCGGGAGCCCCCCTACGAGCAGTACTTC. Translating it yields CASRALGREPPYEQYF.

The chain joins TRBV2 to TRBJ1-4; no definite D call. Trimming removed 10 bases at V and 7 bases at J, with 16 bases between. The CDR3 is 13 residues long. Germline CDR1 and CDR2: SNHLY and FYNNEI. CDR3 sequence reads: CATQVVGGEKLFF. For the CDR3, the DNA is TGTGCCACTCAGGTGGTTGGAGGTGAAAAACTGTTTTTT. The complete variable domain, with remaining parts taken from reference TRBV2 and TRBJ1-4, reads EPEVTQTPSHQVTQMGQEVILRCVPISNHLYFYWYRQILGQKVEFLVSFYNNEISEKSEIFDDQFSVERPDGSNFTLKIRSTKLEDSAMYFCATQVVGGEKLFFGSGTQLSVL.

The V gene is TRBV6-5, the J gene TRBJ2-1, with D possibly TRBD2 on 6 matching bases. The CDR3 has 15 residues. V lost 1 base, J lost 9 bases, and 16 bases lay in between. Germline V gene sequence: CDR1 MNHEY, CDR2 SVGAGI. CDR3 region: CASSYYGGGRAEQFF. The CDR3 DNA sequence: TGTGCCAGCAGTTACTATGGGGGAGGACGGGCTGAGCAGTTCTTC.

V gene TRBV28 combines with J gene TRBJ1-5; D is ambiguous. This CDR3 region has 14 residues. Trimming removed 8 bases from V and 0 bases from J, with 11 bases in between. Looked up from germline, CDR1 is MDHEN and CDR2 is SYDVKM. The CDR3 coding sequence is TGTGCCAGCGATGACAACCATAGCAATCAGCCCCAGCATTTT. Protein sequence: CASDDNHSNQPQHF.

The chain recombines TRBV9 with TRBJ1-2; maybe TRBD1 (6 bases). The CDR3 has 13 residues. V lost 0 bases and J lost 6, with 9 bases in between. Looked up from germline, CDR1 is SGDLS and CDR2 is YYNGEE. The CDR3 is CASSVGSGDGYTF. Written as DNA, the CDR3 is TGTGCCAGCAGCGTAGGGTCAGGGGATGGCTACACCTTC.

V usage is TRBV6-5 and J usage is TRBJ1-5; TRBD1 matches at 9 bases. Germline V CDR1 and CDR2: MNHEY, SVGAGI. Trimming took 5 bases from V and 7 from J; bases not matched to a gene: 6. The CDR3 is made up of 14 amino acids. CDR3 sequence reads: CASSLTGGEQPQHF. CDR3 nucleotide sequence: TGTGCCAGCAGTCTCACAGGGGGCGAACAGCCCCAGCATTTT.

This clone has a handful of counts. The genes are TRBV7-9 and TRBJ1-5; D remains unclear. The CDR3 loop spans 14 amino acids. The V end lost 6 bases, the J end lost 0 bases, and 9 bases lay between the germline ends. Per the germline V gene, CDR1 is SEHNR and CDR2 is FQNEAQ (reference sequence). In DNA form, the CDR3 reads TGTGCCAGCAGTACCGGTGATAGCAATCAGCCCCAGCATTTT. This encodes CASSTGDSNQPQHF.

The J gene is TRBJ1-4, the V gene TRBV9, with D perhaps matching TRBD1 (6 bases). Germline CDR1 reads SGDLS; CDR2 reads YYNGEE. Trimming shortened V by 4 bases and J by 7 bases, and 20 bases separated the two germline ends. CDR3 length: 16 residues. CDR3 protein: CASSQGPGRSGEKLFF. CDR3 sequence (DNA): TGTGCCAGCAGCCAGGGGCCGGGACGATCGGGTGAAAAACTGTTTTTT.

Notes on this clone: Germline and junction disagree at one end, which may indicate a read error. This chain joins TRBV3-1 (or the pseudogene TRBV3-2) and TRBJ2-7, with 7 bases lining up with TRBD1. Germline CDR1 is LGHDT and CDR2 is YNNKEL (reference sequence). This CDR3 spans 18 amino acids. The CDR3: CASSHLRTGLLPSYGQYF. CDR3 sequence (DNA): TGTGCCAGCAGCCACCTCAGGACAGGACTCCTTCCTTCCTACGGGCAGTACTTC.

The chain uses TRBV10-3 and TRBJ1-3, with TRBD1 identical over 8 bases. The germline CDR1 and CDR2 sequences are ENHRY and SYGVKD. The CDR3 sequence is 15 residues long. J was trimmed by 4 bases and V by 5 bases; bases with no gene match: 7. The CDR3 spells CAISRQGSSGNTIYF. As DNA, the CDR3 is TGTGCCATCAGTCGACAGGGGAGTTCAGGAAACACCATATATTTT.

This sequence joins TRBV19 and TRBJ1-5; 7 bases fit TRBD1. V was clipped by 7 bases and J by 3 bases; unmatched bases: 9. Germline V CDR1 and CDR2: LNHDA, SQIVND (reference sequence). This CDR3 has 15 residues. The CDR3 nucleotides read TGTGCCAGTACCATTCCGGGACAGTCCAATCAGCCCCAGCATTTT. Its translation is CASTIPGQSNQPQHF. Full variable domain (rest looked up from reference TRBV19 and TRBJ1-5): DGGITQSPKYLFRKEGQNVTLSCEQNLNHDAMYWYRQDPGQGLRLIYYSQIVNDFQKGDIAEGYSVSREKKESFPLTVTSAQKNPTAFYLCASTIPGQSNQPQHFGDGTRLSIL.